The clone carrying this TCR beta chain was detected many times. No antigen is known for it. This record comes from a study of T cells in Graves' hyperthyroidism and ophthalmopathy. Study-level results: Peripheral blood also featured most of the thyroid clonotypes expanded above 0.001. In validation, the model predicted ophthalmopathy. These predictions came a median roughly six months before onset.

The CDR3 has 16 residues. Germline CDR1 and CDR2: SGHDT and YYEEEE. The germline V and J ends were trimmed by 4 bases and 5 bases, with 21 bases remaining between them. Graves' hyperthyroidism qualified as stable when ophthalmopathy did not progress within 18 months. Diagnosis rested on symptoms, serum thyroxine and TRAb, thyroid ultrasound, and orbital computed tomography. The CDR3 regions of TCR beta were amplified from RNA transcripts. The TCR CDR3 was amplified in a first-round RT-PCR using the HTBI primer set. TCRdb recomputed calls from the multiplex PCR reads with MiXCR, one row per CDR3 protein. Of hundreds of thousands of distinct CDR3 sequences listed, over 15% are singletons.

The rearrangement links TRBV5-6 to TRBJ1-1; D not resolved. The specimen sequenced was blood. The clonotype comes from a woman younger than 35 with Graves' hyperthyroidism. CDR3 sequence: CASSPPGGQSETEAFF. The CDR3 nucleotides are TGTGCCAGCAGCCCCCCTGGTGGCCAATCGGAAACTGAAGCTTTCTTT.